The subject of this entry is one T cell receptor beta chain. The target antigen is unknown. This sample is drawn from a study of T cell responses to AZD1222 COVID-19 vaccine. Study-wide results and caveats: The donor cohort was predominantly white British with a female majority, and clonal diversity may have been underestimated.

Libraries were prepared by immunoSEQ multiplex PCR; TCRdb keeps only in-frame clonotypes and omits some of them. The sample yields approximately 77,000 clones, about 90% seen once. Trimming took off 3 bases at V and 2 bases at J, with 9 bases between the two ends. The CDR3 runs to 14 residues. Germline V lookup: CDR1 SGHAT, CDR2 FQNNGV. The chain links TRBV11-2 to TRBJ2-3, with D perhaps given as TRBD1 or TRBD2 (6 bases each). The sequence was obtained from an adult in good health. The sample in question was peripheral blood, obtained on day 0 of MenACWY control vaccination. Here the CDR3 reads CASSLGGSTDTQYF. The CDR3 region has the DNA TGTGCCAGCAGCTTGGGGGGCTCCACAGATACGCAGTATTTT.